The 2 T cell receptor beta chains given below trace back to one sample, sequenced in a study of PD-1 blockade in classical Hodgkin lymphoma. TCRdb keeps only in-frame clones here, not all; method: immunoSEQ multiplex PCR. Of tens of thousands of clones listed, approximately 89% are singletons. Each patient relapsed following autologous stem cell transplantation, and prior brentuximab vedotin exposure differed. This material consisted of peripheral blood mononuclear cells (PBMCs), taken before the second cycle of nivolumab. These receptors were obtained from a human donor with classical Hodgkin lymphoma.

The V gene is TRBV13, the J gene TRBJ2-7; TRBD2 matches 14 bases. After removal of 3 bases from V and 7 bases from J, the junction contained 14 bases not matched to a gene. Germline CDR1 and CDR2: PRHDT and FYEKMQ (reference sequence). The CDR3 runs 18 residues. CDR3 coding DNA: TGTGCCAGCAGCTTCCCGTCCCCCGGGACTAGCGGGAGAGGAGAGCAGTACTTC. This encodes CASSFPSPGTSGRGEQYF.

The gene calls are TRBV6-6 and TRBJ2-3, with 8 bases matching TRBD2. Germline V gene lookup returns CDR1 MNHNY and CDR2 SVGAGI (reference sequence). The CDR3 extends over 14 amino acids. Trimming cost V 0 bases and J 4 bases; bases outside gene matches: 0. CDR3 sequence reads: CASSYSGLADTQYF. The CDR3 DNA follows: TGTGCCAGCAGTTACTCGGGACTAGCAGATACGCAGTATTTT.